This T cell receptor beta chain was found in a study of spatial heterogeneity in lung cancer. This clonotype was seen many times. Germline CDR1 and CDR2: MDHEN and SYDVKM. The V and J ends lost 6 bases and 3 bases respectively, with 15 bases between them. The CDR3 runs to 15 residues. In TCRdb, the 5' RACE reads were re-called with MiXCR into one record per CDR3 protein. The sample lists 95,000 to 120,000 distinct CDR3 sequences, 10% to 12% occurring once. Time point reported: blood at routine non-recurrence follow-up after resection. The chain employs TRBV28 and TRBJ1-3, with unresolved D. This clonotype was sampled from a female donor with early-stage non-small cell lung cancer. Source: PBMCs, taken at follow-up. The CDR3: CASRRVPYYGNTIYF. CDR3 nucleotide sequence: TGTGCCAGCAGAAGGGTCCCTTATTATGGAAACACCATATATTTT. The whole variable domain, remainder taken from reference TRBV28 and TRBJ1-3, is DVKVTQSSRYLVKRTGEKVFLECVQDMDHENMFWYRQDPGLGLRLIYFSYDVKMKEKGDIPEGYSVSREKKERFSLILESASTNQTSMYLCASRRVPYYGNTIYFGEGSWLTVV.